This TCR beta chain was identified during a study of T cell responses to AZD1222 COVID-19 vaccine. Study-wide results and caveats: Among the donors, most were white British and more were female, and clonal diversity was possibly underestimated.

Generated by immunoSEQ multiplex PCR, the TCRdb table keeps only in-frame clones and is missing some. The profile shows over 60,000 clones, around 80% of them singletons. Concerning this clone itself: Its antigen is unidentified.

Second-dose intervals of approximately 4 or approximately 12 weeks were pooled. The germline V gene encodes CDR1 SQVTM and CDR2 ANQGSEA. Trimming removed 4 bases from V and 2 bases from J, with 9 bases in between. CDR3 length: 12 residues. The receptor's source is an adult who received the AZD1222 COVID-19 vaccine. The chain links TRBV29-1 to TRBJ2-7; a possible D gene is TRBD2 (5 bases). Specimen: peripheral blood, collected 28 days after the second AZD1222 dose. This CDR3 reads CSVGTGTYEQYF. In DNA, the CDR3 is TGCAGCGTTGGCACGGGGACCTACGAGCAGTACTTC.